This T cell receptor (beta chain) appears in the sequencing data of a study of blood T cell repertoires in COVID-19. The wider study: Sample material is recorded as cDNA or gDNA derived from T cells, B-cell-depleted T cells, or PBMCs.

Profiling relied on immunoSEQ multiplex PCR, and the TCRdb table lists in-frame clones only, not all of them. The sample holds 93,000 or so clones; approximately 87% are singletons and the top ten take approximately 12%. The receptor was derived from a human donor in a cohort sampled during active or convalescent COVID-19. The sample comprised peripheral blood.

The CDR3 coding sequence is TGTGCCAGCAGCTTAGAGGTAGCCTATGGCTACACCTTC. Translation gives CASSLEVAYGYTF. The chain combines TRBV7-9 with TRBJ1-2, with no clear D. Deletions cut 1 base from V and 4 bases from J, with 7 bases between. The germline CDR1 and CDR2 sequences are SEHNR and FQNEAQ (reference sequence). CDR3 length: 13 residues.